Sequencing of this T cell receptor beta chain was carried out in a study of OX40 agonist ivuxolimab in advanced cancers. CDR1 is SGHVS, CDR2 FQNEAQ, per germline. Trimming cost V 2 bases and J 3 bases; bases outside gene matches: 6. The CDR3 loop spans 15 amino acids. Sequenced by immunoSEQ multiplex PCR; TCRdb stores in-frame clones only, minus some. Of 37,000 or so clones listed, around 82% are singletons. Blood sampling was done at baseline, cycle 4 day 1, and cycle 7 day 1. General study points: No antigen was identified for the clonally expanded peripheral T cells. Certain nonresponders likewise exhibited a low normalized T-cell clonal expansion.

Worth noting for this clone: The antigen is unknown.

This sample comprised CD4+ or CD8+ T cells sorted from blood, obtained in a trial of the OX40 agonist ivuxolimab. The rearrangement links TRBV7-8 to TRBJ2-7, with 8 bases fitting TRBD2. The TCR sequence derives from an adult with an advanced solid tumor such as melanoma, head and neck, liver or kidney cancer. In nucleotides, the CDR3 is TGTGCCAGCAGCTTAACGCGGGGGGCGTACTACGAGCAGTACTTC. Translated, it gives CASSLTRGAYYEQYF.